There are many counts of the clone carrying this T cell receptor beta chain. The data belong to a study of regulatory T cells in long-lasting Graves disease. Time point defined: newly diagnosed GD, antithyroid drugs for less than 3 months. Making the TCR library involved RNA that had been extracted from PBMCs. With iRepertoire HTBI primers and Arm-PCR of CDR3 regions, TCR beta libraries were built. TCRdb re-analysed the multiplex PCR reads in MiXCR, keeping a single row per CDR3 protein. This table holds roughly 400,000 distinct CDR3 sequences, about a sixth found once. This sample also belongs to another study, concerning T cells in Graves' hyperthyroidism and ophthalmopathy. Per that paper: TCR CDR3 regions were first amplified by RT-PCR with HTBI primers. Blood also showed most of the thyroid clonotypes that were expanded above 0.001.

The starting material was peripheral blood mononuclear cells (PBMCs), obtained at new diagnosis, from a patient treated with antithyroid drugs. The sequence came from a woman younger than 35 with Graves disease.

The CDR3 loop is CASSFVTFEQFF. Here the CDR3 DNA reads TGTGCCAGCAGCTTCGTGACGTTTGAGCAGTTCTTC. This chain links TRBV7-9 with TRBJ2-1; D is undetermined. Trimming took 3 bases from V and 9 from J, leaving 9 bases between them. CDR3 length equals 12 residues. The germline gives CDR1 SEHNR, CDR2 FQNEAQ (reference sequence).